This T cell receptor beta chain was retrieved from a study of shared clonotypes between healthy human individuals (dated by TCRdb to 2019 to 2021). Turning to the overall study: The cohort included three men and a couple of women between 18 and 49 years of age. The study deeply sequenced blood TCR repertoires of about 5 healthy adults to estimate repertoire size and the extent of clonotype sharing between individuals. For each donor, CD4 naive and CD4 memory were each given three plates, CD8 naive was given two plates, and CD8 memory was given one plate. To increase sequencing depth and limit assay-specific biases, different laboratories used diverse techniques to prepare libraries and sequence TCR repertoires. Per donor, leukapheresis produced somewhere between about 0.9 and 10 billion PBMCs. Study-wide findings and limitations: When a handful of donors were compared, the shared fraction of clonotypes was about 5.2% for naive CD4, more than 3% for naive CD8, roughly 2.3% for memory CD4, and less than 0.5% for memory CD8. Sampling was restricted to blood, and TCR repertoires in tissues likely differ from the TCR repertoires found in blood. Naive subsets generally had larger estimated clonotype richness than memory subsets. The small number of donors limited the genetic and exposure-history diversity represented. Pairwise subsampling led to the expectation that sequencing depth would affect the degree of clonotype sharing among donors. Higher generation probabilities were observed for clonotypes shared by all four sorted-subset donors than for non-shared clonotypes. Rarefaction of sorted-subset datasets indicated incomplete sequencing despite the large sequencing depth.

Using the deep immunoSEQ assay, TCR CDR3 regions were amplified from genomic DNA by multiplex PCR. For each cell subset, the extracted genomic DNA was distributed evenly across all wells of several immunoSEQ 96-well plates, and each plate served as one replicate. For sorted subsets, approximately 200 ng of genomic DNA, equivalent to some 30,000 T cell genomes, went into each replicate PCR. Purified libraries were measured with a Qubit 3.0 fluorometer, size-checked on a Bioanalyzer 2100, and measured again with the KAPA Library Quantification kit. Every immunoSEQ 96-well plate was sequenced on a dedicated single-read 150-cycle Illumina NextSeq 550 flow cell. In the authors' own workflow: The immunoSEQ output contained only junctional sequences without quality scores, so filtering could not match that applied to full-length reads. To assign V/J genes and CDR3, sequences were annotated against IMGT germline references using PyIR, a Python wrapper for IgBLAST v1.9. Any read was removed if the V/J assignment was weak (E-value above 1e-6), the CDR3 was missing, or the read contained stop codons, out-of-frame junctions, or ambiguous translated residues. A V3J clonotype was defined by an identical inferred V gene, J gene, and CDR3 amino acid sequence. Percentage overlap between repertoires was computed as shared unique clonotypes divided by the size of the smaller repertoire. RTK rarefaction, the Chao1 estimator, and Recon v2.1 estimates of unobserved clonotypes were used to assess repertoire richness. OLGA was used to compute generation probabilities for all TCRbeta clonotypes that the gDNA method yielded from four donors. The clones in this table, taken by TCRdb from immuneACCESS, are in-frame only. Not every clone is retained; where verified, under half of the shortfall comes from an unresolved V gene, and the cause of the rest is unknown. V and J calls and clone size are as listed in that table; D and trimming were resolved from the DNA. A total of roughly 600,000 clones appear in this sample, roughly 98% of them only once. 0.3% of the sample rests with the top ten.

V ends up 0 bases short and J 6 bases short, with an unmatched junction base count of 7. The CDR3 sequence holds 15 residues, the cysteine and phenylalanine included. This entry keeps only the CDR3 DNA: 45 bases, framed from base 1. The germline V gene (reference sequence) gives CDR1 as LNHNV and CDR2 as YYDKDF. CD8 naive samples consisted of CD45RO-negative cells that were positively selected for CCR7, yielding a CD45RA+CCR7+ population without TemRA cells. The donors were healthy, HIV-negative adults with no recently reported acute infections or vaccinations. All donors were Caucasian adults living in Nashville, Tennessee, USA. Blood was obtained by leukapheresis, after which PBMCs were separated by Ficoll-Histopaque density gradient centrifugation and cryopreserved in liquid nitrogen vapor phase. Analytical flow cytometry was used to check the purity and quantity of each magnetically sorted T cell population. Each sorted fraction had its genomic DNA isolated and then quantified by UV absorbance on a Nanodrop 2000c.

This clone showed up just once. It has no known antigen specificity. No quality values exist for individual bases; no much larger clone is one base distant. Sequencing was done on a sample of naive CD8+ T cells sorted from blood. The meaning of the sample's cell subset or site label: CD45RA+CCR7+. The rearranged segments are TRBV15 and TRBJ1-2; the junction holds 7 bases that match TRBD1. The sequence derives from a man aged 25 to 40 in good health. At the DNA level, the sequence is TGTGCCACCAGCAGAGACGAGGGGGCGAGGAATGGCTACACCTTC. Its translation is CATSRDEGARNGYTF.